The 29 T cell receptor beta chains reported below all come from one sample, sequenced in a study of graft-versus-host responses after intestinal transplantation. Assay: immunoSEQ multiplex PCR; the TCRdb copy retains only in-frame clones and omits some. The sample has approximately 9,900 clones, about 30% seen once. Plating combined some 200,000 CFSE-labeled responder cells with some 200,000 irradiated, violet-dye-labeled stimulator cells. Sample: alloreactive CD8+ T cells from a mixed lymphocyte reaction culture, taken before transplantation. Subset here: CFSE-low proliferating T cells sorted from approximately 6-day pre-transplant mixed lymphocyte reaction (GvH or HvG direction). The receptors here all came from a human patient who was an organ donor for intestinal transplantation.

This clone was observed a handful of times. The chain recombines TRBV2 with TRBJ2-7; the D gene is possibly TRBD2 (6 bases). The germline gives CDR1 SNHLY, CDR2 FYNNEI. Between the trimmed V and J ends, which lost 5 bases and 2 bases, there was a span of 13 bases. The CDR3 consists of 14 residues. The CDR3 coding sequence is TGTGCCAGCAGTTACTCGGAGGGCCCCTACGAGCAGTACTTC. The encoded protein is CASSYSEGPYEQYF. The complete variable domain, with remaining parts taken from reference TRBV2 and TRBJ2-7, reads EPEVTQTPSHQVTQMGQEVILRCVPISNHLYFYWYRQILGQKVEFLVSFYNNEISEKSEIFDDQFSVERPDGSNFTLKIRSTKLEDSAMYFCASSYSEGPYEQYFGPGTRLTVT.

The CDR3 DNA reads as TGTGCCAGCAGCTCGCCCGAGACAGGGGGAATCGAGCAGTACTTC. Translated, it gives CASSSPETGGIEQYF. The V call is TRBV27, the J call TRBJ2-7; TRBD1 matches at 9 bases. The CDR3 is 15 residues long. V lost 6 bases to trimming and J lost 6 bases; unmatched junction nucleotides: 12. Germline V gene sequence: CDR1 MNHEY, CDR2 SMNVEV (reference sequence).

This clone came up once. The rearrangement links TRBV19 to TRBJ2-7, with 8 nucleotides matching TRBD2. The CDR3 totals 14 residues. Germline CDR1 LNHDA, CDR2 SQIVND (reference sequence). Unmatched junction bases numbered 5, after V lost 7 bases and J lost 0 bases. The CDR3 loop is CASTRGESSYEQYF. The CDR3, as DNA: TGTGCCAGTACGCGGGGGGAGAGCTCCTACGAGCAGTACTTC.

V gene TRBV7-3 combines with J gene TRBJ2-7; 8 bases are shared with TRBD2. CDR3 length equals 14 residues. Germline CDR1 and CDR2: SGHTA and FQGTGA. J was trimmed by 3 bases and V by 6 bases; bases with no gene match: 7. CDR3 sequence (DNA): TGTGCCAGCAGTATCGGCGGGGGGATCTACGAGCAGTACTTC. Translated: CASSIGGGIYEQYF.

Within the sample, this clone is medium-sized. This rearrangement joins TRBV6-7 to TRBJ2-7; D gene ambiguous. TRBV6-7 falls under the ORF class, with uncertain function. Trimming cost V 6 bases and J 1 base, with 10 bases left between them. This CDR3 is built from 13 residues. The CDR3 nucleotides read TGTGCCAGCAGCCAGGAAGATTCCTACGAGCAGTACTTC. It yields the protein CASSQEDSYEQYF.

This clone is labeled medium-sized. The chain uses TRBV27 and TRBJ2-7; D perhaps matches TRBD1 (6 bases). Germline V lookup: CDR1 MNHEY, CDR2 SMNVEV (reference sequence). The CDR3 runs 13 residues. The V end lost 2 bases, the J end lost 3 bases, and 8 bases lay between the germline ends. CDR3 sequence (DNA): TGTGCCAGCAGTTTAACCAGGGGCTACGAGCAGTACTTC. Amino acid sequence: CASSLTRGYEQYF.

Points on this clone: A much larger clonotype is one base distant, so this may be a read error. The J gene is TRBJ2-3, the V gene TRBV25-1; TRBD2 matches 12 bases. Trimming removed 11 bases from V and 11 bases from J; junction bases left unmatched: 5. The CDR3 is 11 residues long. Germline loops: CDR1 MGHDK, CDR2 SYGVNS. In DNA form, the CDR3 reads TGTGCCGGCGGGGGACTAGCGGGGCAGTATTTT. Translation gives CAGGGLAGQYF.

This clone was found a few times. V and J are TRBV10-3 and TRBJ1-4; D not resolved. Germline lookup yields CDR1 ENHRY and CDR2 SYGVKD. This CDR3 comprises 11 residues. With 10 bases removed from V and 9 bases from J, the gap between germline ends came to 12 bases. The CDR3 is CASRERQKLFF. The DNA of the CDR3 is TGTGCCAGTCGGGAAAGACAAAAACTGTTTTTT.

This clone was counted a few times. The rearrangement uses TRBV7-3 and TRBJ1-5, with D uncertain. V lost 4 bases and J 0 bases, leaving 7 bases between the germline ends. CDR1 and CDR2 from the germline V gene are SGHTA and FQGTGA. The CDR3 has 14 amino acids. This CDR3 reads CASSYNHSNQPQHF. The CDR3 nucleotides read TGTGCCAGCAGCTACAATCATAGCAATCAGCCCCAGCATTTT.

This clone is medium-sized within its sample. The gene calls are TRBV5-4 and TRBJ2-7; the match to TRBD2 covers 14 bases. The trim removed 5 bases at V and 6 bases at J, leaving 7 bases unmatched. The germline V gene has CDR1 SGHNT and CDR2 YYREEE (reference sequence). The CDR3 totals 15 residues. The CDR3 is CASRPGLAGVVEQYF. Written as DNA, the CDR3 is TGTGCCAGCAGGCCGGGACTAGCGGGGGTGGTCGAGCAGTACTTC.

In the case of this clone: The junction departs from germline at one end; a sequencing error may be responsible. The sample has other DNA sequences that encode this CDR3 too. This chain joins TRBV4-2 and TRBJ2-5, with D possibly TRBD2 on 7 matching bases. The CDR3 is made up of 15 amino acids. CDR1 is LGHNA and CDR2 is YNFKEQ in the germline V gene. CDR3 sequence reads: CASSQGFRGAETQYF. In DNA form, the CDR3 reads TGTGCCAGCAGCCAAGGCTTCCGGGGGGCGGAGACCCAATACTTC.

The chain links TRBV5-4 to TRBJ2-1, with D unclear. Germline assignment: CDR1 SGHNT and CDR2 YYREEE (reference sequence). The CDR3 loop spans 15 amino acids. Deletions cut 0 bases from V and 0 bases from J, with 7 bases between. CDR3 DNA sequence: TGTGCCAGCAGCTTGGGTGTTAGCTCCTACAATGAGCAGTTCTTC. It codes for CASSLGVSSYNEQFF.

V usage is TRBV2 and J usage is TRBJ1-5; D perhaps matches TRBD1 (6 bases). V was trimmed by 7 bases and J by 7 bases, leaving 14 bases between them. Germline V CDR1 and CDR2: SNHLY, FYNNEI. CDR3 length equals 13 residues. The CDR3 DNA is TGTGCCAGCAATTGGTGGGGGCAACAGCCCCAGCATTTT. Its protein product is CASNWWGQQPQHF.

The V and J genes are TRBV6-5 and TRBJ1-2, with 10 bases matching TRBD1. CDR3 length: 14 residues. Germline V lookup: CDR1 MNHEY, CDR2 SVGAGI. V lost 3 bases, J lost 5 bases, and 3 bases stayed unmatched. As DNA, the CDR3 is TGTGCCAGCAGTTATGGGACAGGGGTTTATGGCTACACCTTC. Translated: CASSYGTGVYGYTF.

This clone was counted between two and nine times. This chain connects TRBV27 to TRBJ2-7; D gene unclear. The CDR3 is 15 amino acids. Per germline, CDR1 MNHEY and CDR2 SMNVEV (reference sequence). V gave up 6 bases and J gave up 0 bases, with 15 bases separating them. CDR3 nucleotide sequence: TGTGCCAGCAGCCGATATATAAGGAGCTCCTACGAGCAGTACTTC. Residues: CASSRYIRSSYEQYF.

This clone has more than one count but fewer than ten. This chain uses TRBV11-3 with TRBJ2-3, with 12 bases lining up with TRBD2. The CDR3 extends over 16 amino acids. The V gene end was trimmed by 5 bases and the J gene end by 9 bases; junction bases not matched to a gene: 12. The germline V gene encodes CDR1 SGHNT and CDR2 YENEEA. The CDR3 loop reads CASSPRLAGGFSTQYF. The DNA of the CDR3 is TGTGCCAGCAGCCCCCGCCTAGCGGGGGGGTTCTCGACGCAGTATTTT.

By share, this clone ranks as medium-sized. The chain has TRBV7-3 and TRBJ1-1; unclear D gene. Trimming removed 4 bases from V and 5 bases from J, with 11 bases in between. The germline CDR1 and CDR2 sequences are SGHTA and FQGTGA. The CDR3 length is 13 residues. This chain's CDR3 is CASSSFGWTEAFF. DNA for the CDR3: TGTGCCAGCAGCTCCTTCGGGTGGACTGAAGCTTTCTTT.

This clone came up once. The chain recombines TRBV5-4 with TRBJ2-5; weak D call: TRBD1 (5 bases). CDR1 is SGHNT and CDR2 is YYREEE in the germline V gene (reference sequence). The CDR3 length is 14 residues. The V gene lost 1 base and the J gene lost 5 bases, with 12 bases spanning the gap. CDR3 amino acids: CASSLSDSRETQYF. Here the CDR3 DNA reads TGTGCCAGCAGCTTGAGCGACAGTCGCGAGACCCAGTACTTC.

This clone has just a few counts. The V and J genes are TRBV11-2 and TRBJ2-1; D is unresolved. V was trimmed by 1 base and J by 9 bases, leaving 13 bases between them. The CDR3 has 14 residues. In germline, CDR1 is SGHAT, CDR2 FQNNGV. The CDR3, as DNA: TGTGCCAGCAGCTTAGCCGCCCCGCTCGGTGAGCAGTTCTTC. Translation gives CASSLAAPLGEQFF.

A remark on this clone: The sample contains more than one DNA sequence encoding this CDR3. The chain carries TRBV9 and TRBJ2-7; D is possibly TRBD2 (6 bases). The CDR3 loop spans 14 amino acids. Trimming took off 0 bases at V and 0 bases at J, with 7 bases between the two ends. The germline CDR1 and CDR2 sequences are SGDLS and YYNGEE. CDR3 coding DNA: TGTGCCAGCAGCGTAGGTAGCGGCTCCTACGAGCAGTACTTC. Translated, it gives CASSVGSGSYEQYF.

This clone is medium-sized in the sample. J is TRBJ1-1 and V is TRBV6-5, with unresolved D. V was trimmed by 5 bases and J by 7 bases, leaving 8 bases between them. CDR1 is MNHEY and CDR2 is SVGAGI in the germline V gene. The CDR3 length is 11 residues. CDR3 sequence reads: CASSTHYEAFF. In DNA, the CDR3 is TGTGCCAGCAGTACTCACTATGAAGCTTTCTTT.

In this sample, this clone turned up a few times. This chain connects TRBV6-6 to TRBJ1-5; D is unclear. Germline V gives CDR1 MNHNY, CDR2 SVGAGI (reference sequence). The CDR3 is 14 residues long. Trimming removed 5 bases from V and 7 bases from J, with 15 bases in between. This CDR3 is CASSPTRPGQPQHF. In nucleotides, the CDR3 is TGTGCCAGCAGTCCCACCCGCCCGGGGCAGCCCCAGCATTTT.

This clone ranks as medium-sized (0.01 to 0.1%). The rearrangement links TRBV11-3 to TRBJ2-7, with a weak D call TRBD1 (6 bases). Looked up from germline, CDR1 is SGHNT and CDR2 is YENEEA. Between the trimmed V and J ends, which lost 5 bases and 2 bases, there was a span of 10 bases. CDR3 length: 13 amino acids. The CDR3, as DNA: TGTGCCAGCAGCCAGAGGGGGACCTACGAGCAGTACTTC. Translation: CASSQRGTYEQYF.

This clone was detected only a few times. CDR3 sequence reads: CASSPRYAPPYNEQFF. CDR3 sequence (DNA): TGTGCCAGCAGCCCCCGGTACGCCCCGCCCTACAATGAGCAGTTCTTC. The V call is TRBV7-3, the J call TRBJ2-1; D gene uncertain. The CDR3 extends over 16 amino acids. V shed 5 bases and J shed 2 bases, with 16 bases lying between them. The V gene's germline CDR1 is SGHTA and CDR2 FQGTGA.

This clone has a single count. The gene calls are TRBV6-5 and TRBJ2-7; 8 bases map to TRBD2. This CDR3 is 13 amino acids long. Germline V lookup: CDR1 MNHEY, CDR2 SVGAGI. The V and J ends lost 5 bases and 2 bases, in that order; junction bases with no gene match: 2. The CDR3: CASSSGGTYEQYF. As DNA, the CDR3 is TGTGCCAGCAGTAGCGGGGGAACCTACGAGCAGTACTTC.

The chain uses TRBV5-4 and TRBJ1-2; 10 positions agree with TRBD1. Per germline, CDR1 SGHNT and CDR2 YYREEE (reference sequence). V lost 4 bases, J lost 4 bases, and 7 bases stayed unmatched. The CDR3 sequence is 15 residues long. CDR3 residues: CASSLDRGRVYGYTF. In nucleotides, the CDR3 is TGTGCCAGCAGCCTAGACAGGGGGCGCGTCTATGGCTACACCTTC.

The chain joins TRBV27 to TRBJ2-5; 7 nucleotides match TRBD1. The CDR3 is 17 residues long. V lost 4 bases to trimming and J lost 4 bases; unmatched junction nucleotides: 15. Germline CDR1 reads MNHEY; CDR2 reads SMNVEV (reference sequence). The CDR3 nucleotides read TGTGCCAGCAGTTCCCAACTAAGAAGACAGGGAAGAGAGACCCAGTACTTC. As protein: CASSSQLRRQGRETQYF.

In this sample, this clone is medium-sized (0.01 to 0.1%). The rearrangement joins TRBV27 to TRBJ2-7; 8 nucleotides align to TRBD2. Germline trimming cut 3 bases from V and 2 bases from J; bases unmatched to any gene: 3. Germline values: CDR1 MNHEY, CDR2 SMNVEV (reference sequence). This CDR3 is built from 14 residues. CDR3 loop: CASSFGSGAYEQYF. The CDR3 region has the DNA TGTGCCAGCAGTTTCGGTAGCGGGGCCTACGAGCAGTACTTC.

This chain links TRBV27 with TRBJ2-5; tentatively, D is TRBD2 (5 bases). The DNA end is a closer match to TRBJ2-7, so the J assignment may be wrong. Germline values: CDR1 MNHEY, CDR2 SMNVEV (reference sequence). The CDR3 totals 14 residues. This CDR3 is CASSRGPMPYEQYF. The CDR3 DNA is TGTGCCAGCAGTCGGGGTCCGATGCCCTACGAGCAGTACTTC.